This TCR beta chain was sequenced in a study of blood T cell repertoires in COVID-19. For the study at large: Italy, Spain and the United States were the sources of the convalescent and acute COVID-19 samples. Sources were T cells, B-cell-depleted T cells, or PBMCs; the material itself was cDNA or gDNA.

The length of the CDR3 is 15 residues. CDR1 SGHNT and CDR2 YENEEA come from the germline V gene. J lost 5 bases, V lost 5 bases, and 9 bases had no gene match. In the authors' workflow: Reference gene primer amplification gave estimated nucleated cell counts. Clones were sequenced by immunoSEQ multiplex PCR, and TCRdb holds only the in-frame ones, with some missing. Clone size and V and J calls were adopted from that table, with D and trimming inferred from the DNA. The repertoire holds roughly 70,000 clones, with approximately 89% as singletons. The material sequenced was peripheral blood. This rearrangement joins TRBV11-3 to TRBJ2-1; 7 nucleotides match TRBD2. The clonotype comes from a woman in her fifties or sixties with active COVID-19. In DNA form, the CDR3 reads TGTGCCAGCAGCCCCGGGACTACCTCAAACAATGAGCAGTTCTTC. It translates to CASSPGTTSNNEQFF.